The TCR beta chain under discussion was sequenced for a study of blood T cell repertoires in COVID-19. The age range of participants was about 18 to 100 years, with residence in roughly 25 US areas. The table came from immunoSEQ multiplex PCR; TCRdb's copy has only in-frame clones and leaves some out. The sample holds 180,000 or so clones; around 80% are singletons and the top ten take approximately 9.9%. Trimming took off 2 bases at V and 0 bases at J, with 9 bases between the two ends. CDR1 SGDLS and CDR2 YYNGEE come from the germline V gene. The CDR3 runs to 15 residues. This chain links TRBV9 with TRBJ2-1; weak D call: TRBD2 (6 bases). The TCR originated in a man in his fifties who had recovered from COVID-19. Sequenced: PBMCs or T cells enriched from blood (not recorded which). This CDR3 is CASSVATSSYNEQFF. As DNA, the CDR3 is TGTGCCAGCAGCGTGGCGACTAGCTCCTACAATGAGCAGTTCTTC.